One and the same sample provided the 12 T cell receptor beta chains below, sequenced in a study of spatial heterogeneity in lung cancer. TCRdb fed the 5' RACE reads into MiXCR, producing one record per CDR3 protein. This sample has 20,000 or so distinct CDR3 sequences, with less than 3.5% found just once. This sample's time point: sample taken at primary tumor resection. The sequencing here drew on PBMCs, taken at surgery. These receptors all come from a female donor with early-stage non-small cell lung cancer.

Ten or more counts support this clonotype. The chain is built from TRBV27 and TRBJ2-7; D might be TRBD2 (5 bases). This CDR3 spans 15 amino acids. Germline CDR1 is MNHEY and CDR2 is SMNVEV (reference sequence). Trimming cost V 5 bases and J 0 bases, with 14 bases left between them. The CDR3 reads CASSPDPGLSYEQYF. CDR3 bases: TGTGCCAGCAGTCCAGATCCCGGACTCTCCTACGAGCAGTACTTC.

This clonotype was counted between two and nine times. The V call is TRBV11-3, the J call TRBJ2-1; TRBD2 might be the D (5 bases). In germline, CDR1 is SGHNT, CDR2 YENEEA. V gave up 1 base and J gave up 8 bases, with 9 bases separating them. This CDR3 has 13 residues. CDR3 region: CASSLGGVDEQFF. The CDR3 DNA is TGTGCCAGCAGCTTAGGGGGAGTCGATGAGCAGTTCTTC.

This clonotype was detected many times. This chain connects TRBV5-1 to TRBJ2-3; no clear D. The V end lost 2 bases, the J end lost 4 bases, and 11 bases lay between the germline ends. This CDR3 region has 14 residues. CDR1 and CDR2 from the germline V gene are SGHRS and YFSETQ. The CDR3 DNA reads TGCGCCAGCAGCTTAGCGACTGGCGCAGATACGCAGTATTTT. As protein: CASSLATGADTQYF.

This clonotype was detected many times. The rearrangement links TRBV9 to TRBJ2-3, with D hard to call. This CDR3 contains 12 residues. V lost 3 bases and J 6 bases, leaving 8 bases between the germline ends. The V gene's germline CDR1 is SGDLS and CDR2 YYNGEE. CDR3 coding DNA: TGTGCCAGCAGCGGGAAGGGCGATACGCAGTATTTT. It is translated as CASSGKGDTQYF.

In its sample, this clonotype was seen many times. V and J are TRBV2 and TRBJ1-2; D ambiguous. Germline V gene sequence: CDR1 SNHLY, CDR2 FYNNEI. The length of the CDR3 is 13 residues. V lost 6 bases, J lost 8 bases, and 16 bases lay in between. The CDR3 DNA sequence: TGTGCCAGCAGCTCAGACGCCGGGAGGGGCTACACCTTC. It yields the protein CASSSDAGRGYTF.

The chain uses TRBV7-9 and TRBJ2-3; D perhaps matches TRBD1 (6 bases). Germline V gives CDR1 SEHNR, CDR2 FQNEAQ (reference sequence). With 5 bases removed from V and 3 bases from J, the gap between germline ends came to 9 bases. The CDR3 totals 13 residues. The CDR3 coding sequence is TGTGCCAGCAGCACCAGGGGTACAGATACGCAGTATTTT. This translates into CASSTRGTDTQYF.

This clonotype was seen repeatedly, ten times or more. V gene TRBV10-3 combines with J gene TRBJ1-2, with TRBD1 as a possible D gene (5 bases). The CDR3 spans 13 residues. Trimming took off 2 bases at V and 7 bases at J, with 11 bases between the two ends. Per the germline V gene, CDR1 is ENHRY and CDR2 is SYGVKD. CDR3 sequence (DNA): TGTGCCATCAGTGAGGGACACGAGCCTGGCTACACCTTC. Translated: CAISEGHEPGYTF.

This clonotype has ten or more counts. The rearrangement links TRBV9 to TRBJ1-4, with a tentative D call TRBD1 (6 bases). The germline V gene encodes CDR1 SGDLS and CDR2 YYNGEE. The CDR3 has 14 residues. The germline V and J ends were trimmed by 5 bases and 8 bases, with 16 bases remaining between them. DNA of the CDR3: TGTGCCAGCAGTACGGGCAGGGGAGGCGAAAAACTGTTTTTT. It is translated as CASSTGRGGEKLFF.

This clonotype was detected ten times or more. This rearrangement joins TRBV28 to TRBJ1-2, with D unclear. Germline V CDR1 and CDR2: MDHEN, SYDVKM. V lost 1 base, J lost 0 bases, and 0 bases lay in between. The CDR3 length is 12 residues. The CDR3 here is CASSLSNYGYTF. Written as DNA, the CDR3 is TGTGCCAGCAGTTTATCTAACTATGGCTACACCTTC.

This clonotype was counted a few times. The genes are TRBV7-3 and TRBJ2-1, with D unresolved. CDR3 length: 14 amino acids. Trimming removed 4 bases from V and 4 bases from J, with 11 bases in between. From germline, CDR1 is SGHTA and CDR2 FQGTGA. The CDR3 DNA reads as TGTGCCAGCAGCTCCCATGGCTTTTACAATGAGCAGTTCTTC. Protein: CASSSHGFYNEQFF.

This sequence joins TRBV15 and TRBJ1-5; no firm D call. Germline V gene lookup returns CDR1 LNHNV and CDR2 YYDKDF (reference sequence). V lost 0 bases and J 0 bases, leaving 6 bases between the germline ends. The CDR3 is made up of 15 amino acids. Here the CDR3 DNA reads TGTGCCACCAGCAGAGATCAAGGTAGCAATCAGCCCCAGCATTTT. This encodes CATSRDQGSNQPQHF.

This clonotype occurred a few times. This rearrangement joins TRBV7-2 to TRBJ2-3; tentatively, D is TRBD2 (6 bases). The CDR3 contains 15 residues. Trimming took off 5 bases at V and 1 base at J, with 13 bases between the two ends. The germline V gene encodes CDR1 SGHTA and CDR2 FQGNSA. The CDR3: CASSPDGRRTDTQYF. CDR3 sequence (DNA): TGTGCCAGCAGCCCCGACGGGAGACGCACAGATACGCAGTATTTT.